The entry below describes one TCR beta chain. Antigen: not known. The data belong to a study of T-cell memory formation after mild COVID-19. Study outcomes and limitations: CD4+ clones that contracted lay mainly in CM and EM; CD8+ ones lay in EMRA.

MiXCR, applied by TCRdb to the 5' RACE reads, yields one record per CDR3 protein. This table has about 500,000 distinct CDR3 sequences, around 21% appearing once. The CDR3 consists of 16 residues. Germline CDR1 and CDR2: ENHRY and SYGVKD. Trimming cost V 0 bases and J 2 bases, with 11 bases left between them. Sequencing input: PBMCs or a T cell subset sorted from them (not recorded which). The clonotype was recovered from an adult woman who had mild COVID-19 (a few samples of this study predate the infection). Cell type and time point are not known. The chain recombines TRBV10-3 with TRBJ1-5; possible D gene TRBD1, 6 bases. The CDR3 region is CAISESGGLGNQPQHF. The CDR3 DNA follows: TGTGCCATCAGTGAGTCTGGGGGGCTTGGCAATCAGCCCCAGCATTTT.